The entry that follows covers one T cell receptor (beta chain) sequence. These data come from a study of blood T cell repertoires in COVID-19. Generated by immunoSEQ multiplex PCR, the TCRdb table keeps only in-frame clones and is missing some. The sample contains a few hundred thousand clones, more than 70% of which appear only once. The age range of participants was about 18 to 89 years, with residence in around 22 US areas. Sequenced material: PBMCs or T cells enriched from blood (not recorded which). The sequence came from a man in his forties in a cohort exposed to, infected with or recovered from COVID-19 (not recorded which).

The chain's CDR3 is CASSVVSGSANEQFF. The CDR3 DNA follows: TGTGCCAGCAGCGTAGTGAGCGGGAGTGCCAATGAGCAGTTCTTC. The chain carries TRBV9 and TRBJ2-1; 8 bases match TRBD2. Germline CDR1 reads SGDLS; CDR2 reads YYNGEE. The J segment lost 6 bases and the V segment lost 0 bases, leaving 5 bases of the junction unmatched. This CDR3 spans 15 amino acids.